This T cell receptor (beta chain) emerged from a study of blood T cell repertoires in COVID-19. Study summary: Samples representing acute and convalescent COVID-19 were sourced from the United States, Italy and Spain.

Germline CDR1 and CDR2: SGHRS and YFSETQ. Losses at the gene ends were 4 bases for V and 2 bases for J; bases not matched to a gene: 6. The CDR3 covers 15 residues. Some clones are missing from TCRdb's copy, which holds only in-frame ones; the method was immunoSEQ multiplex PCR. Here the sample spans 350,000 to 450,000 clones, 89% being singletons. The V and J genes are TRBV5-1 and TRBJ2-5; TRBD1 matches 9 bases. The receptor was isolated from a man between 35 and 55 years old with acute or convalescent COVID-19. The sample consisted of peripheral blood. The CDR3 nucleotides are TGCGCCAGCAGCAACCCCGGGACAGGGCAAGAGACCCAGTACTTC. The encoded protein is CASSNPGTGQETQYF.